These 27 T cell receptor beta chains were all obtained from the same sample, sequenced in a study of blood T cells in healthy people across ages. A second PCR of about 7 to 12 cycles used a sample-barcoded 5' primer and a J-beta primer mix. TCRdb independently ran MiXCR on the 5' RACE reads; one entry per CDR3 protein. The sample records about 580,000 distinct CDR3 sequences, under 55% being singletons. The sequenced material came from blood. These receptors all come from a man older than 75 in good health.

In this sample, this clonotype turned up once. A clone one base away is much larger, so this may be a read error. The CDR3 here is CASSYRGTSGETQYF. CDR3 sequence (DNA): TGTGCCAGCAGTTACCGAGGGACGAGTGGAGAGACCCAGTACTTC. This chain uses TRBV6-5 with TRBJ2-5; possibly TRBD1 or TRBD2 for D (5 bases each). The CDR3 has 15 residues. Germline V gives CDR1 MNHEY, CDR2 SVGAGI. V was pared by 2 bases and J by 4 bases, with 14 bases between.

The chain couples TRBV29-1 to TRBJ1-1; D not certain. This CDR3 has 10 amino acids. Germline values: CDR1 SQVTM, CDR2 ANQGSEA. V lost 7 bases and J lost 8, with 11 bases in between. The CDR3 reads CSGGMEEAFF. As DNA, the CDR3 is TGCAGCGGTGGGATGGAGGAAGCTTTCTTT.

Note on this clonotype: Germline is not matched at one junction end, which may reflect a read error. CDR3 nucleotides: TGTGCCAGTAGCTTAATGACTAGCGGGGACAATGAGCAGTTCTTC. Its translation is CASSLMTSGDNEQFF. V gene TRBV7-3 combines with J gene TRBJ2-1; 11 nucleotides line up with TRBD2. The CDR3 spans 15 residues. The germline V gene encodes CDR1 SGHTA and CDR2 FQGTGA.

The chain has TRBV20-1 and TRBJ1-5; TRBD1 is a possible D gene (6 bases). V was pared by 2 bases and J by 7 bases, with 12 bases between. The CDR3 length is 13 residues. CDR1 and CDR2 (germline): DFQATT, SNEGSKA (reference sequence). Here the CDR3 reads CSARPDRLQPQHF. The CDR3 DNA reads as TGCAGTGCTAGACCCGACAGGTTACAGCCCCAGCATTTT.

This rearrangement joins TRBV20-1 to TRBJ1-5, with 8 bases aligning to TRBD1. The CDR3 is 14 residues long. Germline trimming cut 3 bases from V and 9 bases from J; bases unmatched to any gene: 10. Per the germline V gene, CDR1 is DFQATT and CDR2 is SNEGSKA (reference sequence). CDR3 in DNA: TGCAGTGCTAGTGCCGGGACAGGAGCGTGGCCCCAGCATTTT. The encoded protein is CSASAGTGAWPQHF.

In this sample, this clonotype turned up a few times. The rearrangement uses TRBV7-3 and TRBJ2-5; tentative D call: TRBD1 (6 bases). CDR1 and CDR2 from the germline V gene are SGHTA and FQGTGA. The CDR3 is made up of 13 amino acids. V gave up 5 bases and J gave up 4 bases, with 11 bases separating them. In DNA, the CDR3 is TGTGCCAGCAGCCCAAGGACAGCAGAGACCCAGTACTTC. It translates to CASSPRTAETQYF.

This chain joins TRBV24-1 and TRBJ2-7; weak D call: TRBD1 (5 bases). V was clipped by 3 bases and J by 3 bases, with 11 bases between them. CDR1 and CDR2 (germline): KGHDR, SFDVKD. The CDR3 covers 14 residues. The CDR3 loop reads CATSDDSTGYEQYF. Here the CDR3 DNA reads TGTGCCACCAGTGATGACAGTACAGGCTACGAGCAGTACTTC.

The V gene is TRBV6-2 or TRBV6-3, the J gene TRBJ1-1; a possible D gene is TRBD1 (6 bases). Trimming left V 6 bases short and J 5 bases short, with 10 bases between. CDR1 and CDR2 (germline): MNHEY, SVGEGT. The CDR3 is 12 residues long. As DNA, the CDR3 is TGTGCCAGCAGAGAAGACAGGACTGAAGCTTTCTTT. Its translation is CASREDRTEAFF.

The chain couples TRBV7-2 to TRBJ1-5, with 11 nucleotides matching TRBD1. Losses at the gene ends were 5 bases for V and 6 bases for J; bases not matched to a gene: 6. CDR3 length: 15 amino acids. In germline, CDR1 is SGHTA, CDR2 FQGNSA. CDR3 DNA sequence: TGTGCCAGCAGCACGGACAGGGGGCGAGGTCAGCCCCAGCATTTT. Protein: CASSTDRGRGQPQHF.

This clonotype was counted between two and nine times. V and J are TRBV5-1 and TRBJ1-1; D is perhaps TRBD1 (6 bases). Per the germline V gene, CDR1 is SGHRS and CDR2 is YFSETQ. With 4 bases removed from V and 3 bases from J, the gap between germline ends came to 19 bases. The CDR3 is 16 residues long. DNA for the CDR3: TGCGCCAGCAGCCTGGGGGCCGGGGGCATCGACACTGAAGCTTTCTTT. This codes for CASSLGAGGIDTEAFF.

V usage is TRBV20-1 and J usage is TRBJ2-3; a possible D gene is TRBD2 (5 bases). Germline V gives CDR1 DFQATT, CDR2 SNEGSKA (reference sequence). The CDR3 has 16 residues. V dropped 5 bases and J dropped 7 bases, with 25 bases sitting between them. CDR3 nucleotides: TGCAGTGCTCCCCCCTCCGGGGTGGGAGAGCGGAATACGCAGTATTTT. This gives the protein CSAPPSGVGERNTQYF.

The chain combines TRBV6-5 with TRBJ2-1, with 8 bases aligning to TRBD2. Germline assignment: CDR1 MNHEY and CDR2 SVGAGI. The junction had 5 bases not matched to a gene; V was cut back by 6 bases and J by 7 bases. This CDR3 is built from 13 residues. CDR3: CASRASGSNEQFF. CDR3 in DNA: TGTGCCAGCAGGGCTAGCGGGTCTAATGAGCAGTTCTTC.

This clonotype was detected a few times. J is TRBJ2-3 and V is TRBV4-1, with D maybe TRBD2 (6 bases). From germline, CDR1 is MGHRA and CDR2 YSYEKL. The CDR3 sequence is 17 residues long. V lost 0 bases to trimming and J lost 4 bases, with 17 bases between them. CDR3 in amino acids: CASSQDMGTLVSDTQYF. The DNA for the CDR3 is TGCGCCAGCAGCCAAGATATGGGGACTCTGGTTTCAGATACGCAGTATTTT.

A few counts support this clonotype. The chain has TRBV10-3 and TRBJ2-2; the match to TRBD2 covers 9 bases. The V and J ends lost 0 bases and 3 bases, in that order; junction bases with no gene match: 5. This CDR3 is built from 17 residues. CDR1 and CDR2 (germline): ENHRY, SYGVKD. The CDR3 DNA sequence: TGTGCCATCAGTGAGTCGGCCCCTAGCGGGGACACCGGGGAGCTGTTTTTT. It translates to CAISESAPSGDTGELFF.

The CDR3 sequence is CASSLGFSYGQYF. The CDR3 DNA sequence: TGTGCCAGCAGTTTAGGGTTTTCCTACGGGCAGTACTTC. The chain couples TRBV12-3 or TRBV12-4 to TRBJ2-4; D is unclear. The V and J ends lost 1 base and 13 bases respectively, with 14 bases between them. CDR3 size: 13 residues.

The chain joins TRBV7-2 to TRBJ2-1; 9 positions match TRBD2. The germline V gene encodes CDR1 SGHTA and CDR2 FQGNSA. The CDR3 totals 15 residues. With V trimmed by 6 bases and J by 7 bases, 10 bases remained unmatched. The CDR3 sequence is CASRTRGGAGNEQFF. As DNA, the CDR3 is TGTGCCAGCAGAACTCGCGGGGGGGCCGGGAATGAGCAGTTCTTC.

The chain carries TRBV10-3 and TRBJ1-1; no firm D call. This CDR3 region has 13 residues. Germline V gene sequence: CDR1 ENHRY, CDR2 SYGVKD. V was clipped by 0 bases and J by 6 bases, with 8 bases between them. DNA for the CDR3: TGTGCCATCAGTGAGTCCGGGGAGGCTGAAGCTTTCTTT. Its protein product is CAISESGEAEAFF.

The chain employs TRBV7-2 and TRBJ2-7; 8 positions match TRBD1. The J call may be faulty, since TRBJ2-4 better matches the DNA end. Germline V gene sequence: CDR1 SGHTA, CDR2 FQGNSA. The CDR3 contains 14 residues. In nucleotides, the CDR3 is TGTGCCAGCAGCCCGGACAGGGAGAGGGACATTCAGTACTTC. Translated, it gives CASSPDRERDIQYF.

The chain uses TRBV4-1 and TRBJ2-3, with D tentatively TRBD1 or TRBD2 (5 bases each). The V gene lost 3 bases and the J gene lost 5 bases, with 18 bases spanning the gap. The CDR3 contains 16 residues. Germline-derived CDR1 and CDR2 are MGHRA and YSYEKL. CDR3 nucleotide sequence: TGCGCCAGCAGCCAGGATCGGGGCACGTTCGGAGATACGCAGTATTTT. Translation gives CASSQDRGTFGDTQYF.

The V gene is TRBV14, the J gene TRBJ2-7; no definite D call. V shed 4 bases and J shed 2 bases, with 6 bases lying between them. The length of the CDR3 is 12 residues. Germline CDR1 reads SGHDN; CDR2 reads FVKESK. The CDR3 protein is CASSRSTYEQYF. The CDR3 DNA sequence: TGTGCCAGCAGCCGCTCAACCTACGAGCAGTACTTC.

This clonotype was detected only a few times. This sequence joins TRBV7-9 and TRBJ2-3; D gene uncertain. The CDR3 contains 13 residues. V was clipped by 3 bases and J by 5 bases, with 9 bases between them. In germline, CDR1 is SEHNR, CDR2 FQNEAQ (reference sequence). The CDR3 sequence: CASSLASEDTQYF. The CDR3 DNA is TGTGCCAGCAGCTTGGCCTCGGAAGATACGCAGTATTTT. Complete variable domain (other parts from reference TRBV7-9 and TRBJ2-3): DTGVSQNPRHKITKRGQNVTFRCDPISEHNRLYWYRQTLGQGPEFLTYFQNEAQLEKSRLLSDRFSAERPKGSFSTLEIQRTEQGDSAMYLCASSLASEDTQYFGPGTRLTVL.

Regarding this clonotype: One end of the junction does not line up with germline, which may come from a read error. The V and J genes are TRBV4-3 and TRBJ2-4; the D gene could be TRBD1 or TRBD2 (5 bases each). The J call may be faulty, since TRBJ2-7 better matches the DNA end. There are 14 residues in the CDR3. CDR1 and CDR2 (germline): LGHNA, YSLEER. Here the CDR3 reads CVSTKDARGYEQYF. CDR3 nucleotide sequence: TGCGTCAGCACCAAGGATGCGAGGGGCTACGAGCAGTACTTC.

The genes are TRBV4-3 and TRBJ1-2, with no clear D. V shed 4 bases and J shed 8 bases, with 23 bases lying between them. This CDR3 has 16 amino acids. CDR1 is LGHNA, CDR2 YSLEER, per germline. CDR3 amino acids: CASSLKSAGTPWGYTF. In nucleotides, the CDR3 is TGCGCCAGCAGCCTCAAATCGGCAGGCACTCCCTGGGGCTACACCTTC.

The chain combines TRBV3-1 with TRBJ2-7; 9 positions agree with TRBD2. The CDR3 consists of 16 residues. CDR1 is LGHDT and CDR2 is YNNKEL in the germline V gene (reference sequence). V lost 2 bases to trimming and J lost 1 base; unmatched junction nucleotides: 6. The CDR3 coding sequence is TGTGCCAGCAGCCAATGGGCTAGCGGGAAATCCTACGAGCAGTACTTC. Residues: CASSQWASGKSYEQYF.

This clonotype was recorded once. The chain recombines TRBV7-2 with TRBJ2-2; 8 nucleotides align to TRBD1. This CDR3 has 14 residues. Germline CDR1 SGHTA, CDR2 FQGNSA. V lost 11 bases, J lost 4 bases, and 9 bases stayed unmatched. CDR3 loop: CAGHRGSGTGELFF. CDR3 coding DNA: TGTGCCGGCCACAGGGGGTCGGGCACCGGGGAGCTGTTTTTT.

The CDR3 DNA sequence: TGTGCCAGCAGTTCGCCGACGGGCAGTAGCTCTGGGGCCAACGTCCTGACTTTC. Residues: CASSSPTGSSSGANVLTF. The chain employs TRBV6-2 or TRBV6-3 and TRBJ2-6; D gene unclear. V dropped 4 bases and J dropped 0 bases, with 16 bases sitting between them. Germline CDR1 is MNHEY and CDR2 is SVGEGT. This CDR3 is built from 18 residues.

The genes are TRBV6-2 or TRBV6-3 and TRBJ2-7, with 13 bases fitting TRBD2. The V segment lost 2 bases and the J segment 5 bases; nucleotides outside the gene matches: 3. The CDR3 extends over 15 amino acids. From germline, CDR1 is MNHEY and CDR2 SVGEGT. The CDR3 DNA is TGTGCCAGCAGTTACCCAACTAGCGGGAGGGACGAGCAGTACTTC. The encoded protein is CASSYPTSGRDEQYF.